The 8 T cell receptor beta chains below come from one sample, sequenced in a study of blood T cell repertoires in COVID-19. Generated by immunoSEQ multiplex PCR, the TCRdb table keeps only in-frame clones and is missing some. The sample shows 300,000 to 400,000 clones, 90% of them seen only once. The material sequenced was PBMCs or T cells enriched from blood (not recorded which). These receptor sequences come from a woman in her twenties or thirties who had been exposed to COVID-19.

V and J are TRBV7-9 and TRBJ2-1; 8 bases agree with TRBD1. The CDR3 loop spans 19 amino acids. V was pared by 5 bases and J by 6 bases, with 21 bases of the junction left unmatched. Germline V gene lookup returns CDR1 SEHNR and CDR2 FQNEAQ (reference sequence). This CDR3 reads CASSTSYRGSVSWGNEQFF. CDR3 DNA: TGTGCCAGCAGCACATCTTACAGGGGGTCCGTCTCCTGGGGCAATGAGCAGTTCTTC.

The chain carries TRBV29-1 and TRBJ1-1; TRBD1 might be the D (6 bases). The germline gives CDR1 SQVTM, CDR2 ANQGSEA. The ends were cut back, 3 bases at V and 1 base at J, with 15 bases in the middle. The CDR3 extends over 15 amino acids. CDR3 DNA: TGCAGCGTTGAGGGGGGGGGCTCGTGGAACACTGAAGCTTTCTTT. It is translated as CSVEGGGSWNTEAFF.

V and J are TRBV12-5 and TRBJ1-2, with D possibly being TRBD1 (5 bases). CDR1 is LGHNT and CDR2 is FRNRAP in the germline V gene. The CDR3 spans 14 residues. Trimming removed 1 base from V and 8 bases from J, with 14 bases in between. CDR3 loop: CASGLGGWGWGYTF. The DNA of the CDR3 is TGTGCTAGTGGTTTGGGCGGTTGGGGCTGGGGCTACACCTTC.

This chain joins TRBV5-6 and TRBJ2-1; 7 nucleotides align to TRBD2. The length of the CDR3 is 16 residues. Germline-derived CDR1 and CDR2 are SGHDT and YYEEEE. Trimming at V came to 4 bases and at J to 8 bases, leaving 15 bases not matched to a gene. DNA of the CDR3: TGTGCCAGCAGCCCCGGGTCCCCGACTAGCCTCGATGAGCAGTTCTTC. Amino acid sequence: CASSPGSPTSLDEQFF.

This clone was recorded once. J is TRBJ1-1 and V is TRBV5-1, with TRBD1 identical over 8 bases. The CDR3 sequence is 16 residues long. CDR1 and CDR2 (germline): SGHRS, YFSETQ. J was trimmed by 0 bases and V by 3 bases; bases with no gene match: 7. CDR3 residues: CASSSSGGRMNTEAFF. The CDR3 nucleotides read TGCGCCAGCAGCTCCTCAGGGGGCCGGATGAACACTGAAGCTTTCTTT.

The CDR3 spells CASSRPGQGDGYTF. CDR3 sequence (DNA): TGCGCCAGCAGCAGGCCCGGACAGGGCGATGGCTACACCTTC. The chain employs TRBV5-1 and TRBJ1-2; 8 bases fit TRBD1. V gave up 4 bases and J gave up 6 bases; unmatched junction bases: 8. The CDR3 loop spans 14 amino acids. Looked up from germline, CDR1 is SGHRS and CDR2 is YFSETQ.

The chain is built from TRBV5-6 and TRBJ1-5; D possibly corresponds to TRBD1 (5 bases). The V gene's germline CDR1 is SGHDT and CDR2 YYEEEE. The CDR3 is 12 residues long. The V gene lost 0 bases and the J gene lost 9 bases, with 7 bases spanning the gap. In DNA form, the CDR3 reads TGTGCCAGCAGCTTGGATGGGGCGCCCCAGCATTTT. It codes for CASSLDGAPQHF.

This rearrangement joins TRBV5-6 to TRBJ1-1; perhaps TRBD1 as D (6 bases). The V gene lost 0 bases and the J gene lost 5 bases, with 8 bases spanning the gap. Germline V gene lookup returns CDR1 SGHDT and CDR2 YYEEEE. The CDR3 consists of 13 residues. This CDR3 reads CASSLGGRTEAFF. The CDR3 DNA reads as TGTGCCAGCAGCTTGGGGGGGCGGACTGAAGCTTTCTTT.